The 32 T cell receptor beta chains below all came from one sample that was sequenced in a study of blood T cell repertoires in COVID-19. Repertoires were generated with immunoSEQ multiplex PCR, while TCRdb's copy carries only in-frame clones and drops some. The sample includes around 280,000 clones, around 87% of them seen just once. What was sequenced was peripheral blood. The source is a woman aged 25-40 years who had recovered from COVID-19.

The chain recombines TRBV28 with TRBJ2-3; 9 bases agree with TRBD2. J was trimmed by 0 bases and V by 1 base; bases with no gene match: 17. The germline gives CDR1 MDHEN, CDR2 SYDVKM. This CDR3 region has 21 residues. The CDR3 loop reads CASSLYPFGASGTTSTDTQYF. CDR3 sequence (DNA): TGTGCCAGCAGTTTATACCCATTCGGGGCTAGCGGGACCACTAGCACAGATACGCAGTATTTT.

The rearrangement joins TRBV11-2 to TRBJ1-4; a weak D match, TRBD1 (5 bases). Per the germline V gene, CDR1 is SGHAT and CDR2 is FQNNGV. V lost 2 bases and J lost 0, with 13 bases in between. The CDR3 totals 17 residues. CDR3 protein: CASSLSGGAATNEKLFF. The CDR3 DNA follows: TGTGCCAGCAGCTTAAGTGGTGGGGCAGCAACTAATGAAAAACTGTTTTTT. The full variable domain, completed using reference TRBV11-2 and TRBJ1-4, is EAGVAQSPRYKIIEKRQSVAFWCNPISGHATLYWYQQILGQGPKLLIQFQNNGVVDDSQLPKDRFSAERLKGVDSTLKIQPAKLEDSAVYLCASSLSGGAATNEKLFFGSGTQLSVL.

As DNA, the CDR3 is TGTGCCAGCAGGTGGGACTTTGACGGGGAGCTGTTTTTT. This encodes CASRWDFDGELFF. V usage is TRBV2 and J usage is TRBJ2-2, with D possibly being TRBD2 (6 bases). From germline, CDR1 is SNHLY and CDR2 FYNNEI. V gave up 6 bases and J gave up 7 bases, with 12 bases separating them. The length of the CDR3 is 13 residues.

The V and J genes are TRBV24-1 and TRBJ2-1; D possibly corresponds to TRBD1 (6 bases). Per the germline V gene, CDR1 is KGHDR and CDR2 is SFDVKD. CDR3 length: 17 amino acids. Between the trimmed V and J ends, which lost 3 bases and 0 bases, there was a span of 14 bases. In nucleotides, the CDR3 is TGTGCCACCAGTGATCCTGGACAGTTAAGCTCCTACAATGAGCAGTTCTTC. Translation: CATSDPGQLSSYNEQFF.

This chain joins TRBV4-1 and TRBJ1-1; D may be TRBD1 (6 bases). The ends were cut back, 3 bases at V and 1 base at J, with 12 bases in the middle. From germline, CDR1 is MGHRA and CDR2 YSYEKL. CDR3 length: 15 residues. The CDR3 nucleotides read TGCGCCAGCAGCCACCGAGGACAGACGAACACTGAAGCTTTCTTT. Translation: CASSHRGQTNTEAFF.

This clone is a singleton in its sample. This chain joins TRBV18 and TRBJ1-6, with TRBD1 as a possible D gene (6 bases). The V end lost 3 bases, the J end lost 6 bases, and 9 bases lay between the germline ends. From germline, CDR1 is KGHSH and CDR2 LQKENI. The CDR3 extends over 14 amino acids. The CDR3 is CASSPTDSNSPLHF. Written as DNA, the CDR3 is TGTGCCAGCTCACCTACGGACAGTAATTCACCCCTCCACTTT.

The chain recombines TRBV28 with TRBJ1-2; possibly TRBD1 for D (5 bases). V was clipped by 4 bases and J by 5 bases, with 14 bases between them. The length of the CDR3 is 14 residues. CDR1 and CDR2 (germline): MDHEN, SYDVKM. CDR3 protein: CASSYGGGGYGYTF. The CDR3 DNA is TGTGCCAGCAGTTATGGGGGGGGAGGGTATGGCTACACCTTC.

This chain uses TRBV27 with TRBJ2-7; the D is unclear. This CDR3 has 14 amino acids. The V and J ends lost 0 bases and 6 bases respectively, with 12 bases between them. CDR1 MNHEY and CDR2 SMNVEV come from the germline V gene (reference sequence). In DNA form, the CDR3 reads TGTGCCAGCAGTTTATCGATCCTACCGGGCGAGCAGTACTTC. It codes for CASSLSILPGEQYF.

The chain links TRBV19 to TRBJ2-7, with D possibly TRBD2 on 5 matching bases. The ends were cut back, 6 bases at V and 5 bases at J, with 8 bases in the middle. The CDR3 is 11 amino acids. Germline CDR1 reads LNHDA; CDR2 reads SQIVND (reference sequence). The CDR3 region is CASRSGNEQYF. CDR3 DNA: TGTGCCAGTAGATCGGGGAACGAGCAGTACTTC.

This chain links TRBV3-1 (or the pseudogene TRBV3-2) with TRBJ1-1; 10 bases map to TRBD1. The CDR3 has 17 amino acids. The germline CDR1 and CDR2 sequences are LGHDT and YNNKEL (reference sequence). Trimming at V came to 3 bases and at J to 0 bases, leaving 7 bases not matched to a gene. The CDR3 here is CASSHPGQGPMNTEAFF. CDR3 DNA: TGTGCCAGCAGCCACCCGGGACAGGGGCCCATGAACACTGAAGCTTTCTTT.

In its sample, this clone was seen once. The chain joins TRBV2 to TRBJ2-3, with TRBD2 matching over 8 bases. Germline V gives CDR1 SNHLY, CDR2 FYNNEI. V dropped 3 bases and J dropped 4; count of bases not matched to a gene: 3. The CDR3 spans 14 residues. The CDR3 here is CASSDSGVPDTQYF. CDR3 DNA sequence: TGTGCCAGCAGTGATAGCGGGGTCCCAGATACGCAGTATTTT.

This chain connects TRBV19 to TRBJ1-1; D is unclear. Germline CDR1 reads LNHDA; CDR2 reads SQIVND (reference sequence). Trimming stripped 5 bases from V and 9 bases from J, with 13 bases between. CDR3 length: 12 amino acids. The chain's CDR3 is CASSGLDRKAFF. CDR3 nucleotides: TGTGCCAGTAGTGGACTCGACCGAAAAGCTTTCTTT.

About this clone: The same CDR3 is also encoded by other DNA sequences in this sample. This chain links TRBV3-1 (or the pseudogene TRBV3-2) with TRBJ1-1; D ambiguous. This CDR3 has 12 amino acids. Per germline, CDR1 LGHDT and CDR2 YNNKEL (reference sequence). V was trimmed by 4 bases and J by 1 base, leaving 4 bases between them. CDR3 sequence (DNA): TGTGCCAGCAGCCCGAGGAACACTGAAGCTTTCTTT. It encodes CASSPRNTEAFF.

The V call is TRBV6-4, the J call TRBJ1-6; the D is unclear. This CDR3 has 13 residues. Germline loops: CDR1 MRHNA, CDR2 SNTAGT. Trimming stripped 8 bases from V and 7 bases from J, with 12 bases between. The DNA of the CDR3 is TGTGCCAGCGGGGAGGGCGGGAATTCACCCCTCCACTTT. It codes for CASGEGGNSPLHF.

This chain connects TRBV3-1 (or the pseudogene TRBV3-2) to TRBJ2-5, with TRBD1 matching over 7 bases. After removal of 2 bases from V and 0 bases from J, the junction contained 18 bases not matched to a gene. CDR1 LGHDT and CDR2 YNNKEL come from the germline V gene (reference sequence). The CDR3 length is 20 residues. The CDR3 reads CASSQYHEVGAGGYQETQYF. Written as DNA, the CDR3 is TGTGCCAGCAGCCAATATCATGAAGTCGGGGCAGGGGGATACCAAGAGACCCAGTACTTC.

This clone was counted once. V usage is TRBV11-2 and J usage is TRBJ2-7, with 7 positions matching TRBD2. This CDR3 comprises 16 residues. Germline V gene lookup returns CDR1 SGHAT and CDR2 FQNNGV. V was pared by 7 bases and J by 3 bases, with 15 bases of the junction left unmatched. The CDR3 DNA follows: TGTGCCAGCACCCTAACGGGGGGAAAAAATTACTACGAGCAGTACTTC. Protein sequence: CASTLTGGKNYYEQYF.

The chain joins TRBV5-5 to TRBJ1-1; D call uncertain. CDR3 length: 15 amino acids. Germline CDR1 SGHKS, CDR2 YYEKEE (reference sequence). Trimming removed 0 bases from V and 1 base from J, with 10 bases in between. CDR3 nucleotides: TGTGCCAGCAGCTTGGGTTTGGAGCCGAACACTGAAGCTTTCTTT. It encodes CASSLGLEPNTEAFF. The whole variable domain, remainder taken from reference TRBV5-5 and TRBJ1-1, is DAGVTQSPTHLIKTRGQQVTLRCSPISGHKSVSWYQQVLGQGPQFIFQYYEKEERGRGNFPDRFSARQFPNYSSELNVNALLLGDSALYLCASSLGLEPNTEAFFGQGTRLTVV.

The gene calls are TRBV15 and TRBJ2-7; 10 bases align to TRBD2. The CDR3 loop spans 21 amino acids. Per the germline V gene, CDR1 is LNHNV and CDR2 is YYDKDF (reference sequence). J was trimmed by 3 bases and V by 1 base; bases with no gene match: 21. This chain's CDR3 is CATSRGGGRGNLAGEHYEQYF. The CDR3 region has the DNA TGTGCCACCAGCAGAGGCGGGGGCAGGGGAAATCTAGCGGGAGAGCACTACGAGCAGTACTTC.

The chain joins TRBV10-3 to TRBJ2-3; 10 nucleotides agree with TRBD1. Germline CDR1 ENHRY, CDR2 SYGVKD. V lost 6 bases, J lost 6 bases, and 15 bases stayed unmatched. This CDR3 comprises 17 residues. CDR3: CAIRSGTGVLVPDTQYF. The DNA of the CDR3 is TGTGCCATCAGATCGGGGACAGGGGTGTTGGTCCCCGATACGCAGTATTTT.

The chain uses TRBV2 and TRBJ2-1; 8 positions match TRBD2. The V segment lost 7 bases and the J segment 9 bases; nucleotides outside the gene matches: 14. Germline CDR1 SNHLY, CDR2 FYNNEI. The CDR3 consists of 15 residues. CDR3 in DNA: TGTGCCAGCACCGGTACCGGGGGGGCTTACGGTGAGCAGTTCTTC. This encodes CASTGTGGAYGEQFF.

This chain connects TRBV9 to TRBJ1-3; a possible D gene is TRBD1 (5 bases). CDR1 SGDLS and CDR2 YYNGEE come from the germline V gene. CDR3 length equals 14 residues. Trimming shortened V by 6 bases and J by 0 bases, and 10 bases separated the two germline ends. CDR3 sequence (DNA): TGTGCCAGCAACTCAGGGTCCTCTGGAAACACCATATATTTT. Its protein is CASNSGSSGNTIYF. The variable domain in full, with the rest retrieved from reference TRBV9 and TRBJ1-3, is DSGVTQTPKHLITATGQRVTLRCSPRSGDLSVYWYQQSLDQGLQFLIQYYNGEERAKGNILERFSAQQFPDLHSELNLSSLELGDSALYFCASNSGSSGNTIYFGEGSWLTVV.

This sequence joins TRBV6-2 or TRBV6-3 and TRBJ1-5; D gene unclear. The V gene's germline CDR1 is MNHEY and CDR2 SVGEGT. The ends were cut back, 4 bases at V and 2 bases at J, with 24 bases in the middle. The CDR3 runs to 19 residues. CDR3 region: CASSSPPGIGRVGNQPQHF. The CDR3 DNA follows: TGTGCCAGCAGTTCACCCCCGGGGATTGGTAGGGTGGGCAATCAGCCCCAGCATTTT.

The chain joins TRBV6-2 or TRBV6-3 to TRBJ1-2, with TRBD1 matching 10 bases. This CDR3 comprises 14 residues. The germline V gene has CDR1 MNHEY and CDR2 SVGEGT. V was clipped by 5 bases and J by 6 bases; unmatched bases: 6. The CDR3 here is CASSRDRGSDGYTF. CDR3 bases: TGTGCCAGCAGTCGGGACAGGGGATCAGATGGCTACACCTTC.

This chain joins TRBV11-2 and TRBJ2-5; the D is unclear. Deletions cut 3 bases from V and 4 bases from J, with 12 bases between. The CDR3 is 14 residues long. Germline-derived CDR1 and CDR2 are SGHAT and FQNNGV. As DNA, the CDR3 is TGTGCCAGCAGCTTTGGTGGCGGAACAGAGACCCAGTACTTC. As protein: CASSFGGGTETQYF.

This sequence joins TRBV19 and TRBJ1-1; D is possibly TRBD1 (5 bases). The CDR3 spans 16 residues. The germline V gene encodes CDR1 LNHDA and CDR2 SQIVND (reference sequence). V was clipped by 5 bases and J by 1 base, with 17 bases between them. The CDR3 sequence: CASSVSGGYWNTEAFF. The DNA for the CDR3 is TGTGCCAGTAGTGTATCGGGGGGGTACTGGAACACTGAAGCTTTCTTT. The whole variable domain, filled in from reference TRBV19 and TRBJ1-1, reads DGGITQSPKYLFRKEGQNVTLSCEQNLNHDAMYWYRQDPGQGLRLIYYSQIVNDFQKGDIAEGYSVSREKKESFPLTVTSAQKNPTAFYLCASSVSGGYWNTEAFFGQGTRLTVV.

In nucleotides, the CDR3 is TGTGCCAGCACCGGGACAGGGGCTTACGAGCAGTACTTC. Translating it yields CASTGTGAYEQYF. The J gene is TRBJ2-7, the V gene TRBV2, with TRBD1 matching 10 bases. V shed 7 bases and J 4 bases; nucleotides not matched to a gene: 4. The CDR3 is made up of 13 amino acids. Germline CDR1 is SNHLY and CDR2 is FYNNEI.

This clone was seen a few times. The V and J genes are TRBV5-4 and TRBJ2-7; unclear D gene. Germline lookup yields CDR1 SGHNT and CDR2 YYREEE (reference sequence). V gave up 4 bases and J gave up 0 bases, with 8 bases separating them. The CDR3 loop spans 13 amino acids. CDR3 in amino acids: CASSPHSSYEQYF. Written as DNA, the CDR3 is TGTGCCAGCAGCCCGCATAGCTCCTACGAGCAGTACTTC.

The chain joins TRBV2 to TRBJ2-3; TRBD2 is a possible D gene (6 bases). Germline CDR1 and CDR2: SNHLY and FYNNEI. Trimming removed 5 bases at V and 0 bases at J, with 12 bases between. CDR3 size: 15 residues. The CDR3 coding sequence is TGTGCCAGCAGTTTTCGGGAGATTAGCACAGATACGCAGTATTTT. Translating gives CASSFREISTDTQYF.

This chain connects TRBV28 to TRBJ2-7; 9 positions match TRBD1. CDR3 length equals 13 residues. Unmatched junction bases numbered 2, after V lost 7 bases and J lost 1 base. Germline V gives CDR1 MDHEN, CDR2 SYDVKM. CDR3 DNA sequence: TGTGCCAGCACCGGACAGGGGTCCTACGAGCAGTACTTC. This sequence encodes CASTGQGSYEQYF.

The chain couples TRBV28 to TRBJ2-7, with 8 bases matching TRBD1. CDR1 and CDR2 from the germline V gene are MDHEN and SYDVKM. CDR3 size: 15 residues. V was pared by 7 bases and J by 0 bases, with 8 bases of the junction left unmatched. CDR3 nucleotide sequence: TGTGCCAGCATGCAGGGGGCTAAAGGCTCCTACGAGCAGTACTTC. It specifies CASMQGAKGSYEQYF.

The CDR3 region is CASRTSGRNTQYF. The CDR3 nucleotides are TGTGCCAGCCGGACTAGCGGGCGCAATACGCAGTATTTT. The chain uses TRBV6-5 and TRBJ2-3; 11 bases are a match to TRBD2. With 8 bases clipped from V and 7 bases from J, the junction kept 5 bases outside the gene matches. CDR1 and CDR2 (germline): MNHEY, SVGAGI. The CDR3 covers 13 residues.

This rearrangement joins TRBV5-6 to TRBJ1-2; tentatively, D is TRBD1 (6 bases). Between the trimmed V and J ends, which lost 6 bases and 4 bases, there was a span of 16 bases. Germline V gene lookup returns CDR1 SGHDT and CDR2 YYEEEE. This CDR3 contains 14 residues. CDR3 DNA: TGTGCCAGCACCCCAGACAGGAGTCCCTATGGCTACACCTTC. It specifies CASTPDRSPYGYTF.